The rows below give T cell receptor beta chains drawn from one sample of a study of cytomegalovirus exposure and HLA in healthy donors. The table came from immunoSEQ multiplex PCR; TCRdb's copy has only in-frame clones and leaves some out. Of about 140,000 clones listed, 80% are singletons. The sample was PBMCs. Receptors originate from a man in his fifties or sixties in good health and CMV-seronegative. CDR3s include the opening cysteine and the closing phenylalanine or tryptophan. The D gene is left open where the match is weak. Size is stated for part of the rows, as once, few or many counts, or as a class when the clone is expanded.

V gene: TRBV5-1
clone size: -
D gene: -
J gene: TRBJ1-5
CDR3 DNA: TGCGCCAGCAGCTTAAAGGGGAATCAGCCCCAGCATTTT
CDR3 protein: CASSLKGNQPQHF

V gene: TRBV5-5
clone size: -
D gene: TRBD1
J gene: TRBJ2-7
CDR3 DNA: TGTGCCAGCAGCGTGACAGGGTCTCTCTCCTACGAGCAGTACTTC
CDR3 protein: CASSVTGSLSYEQYF

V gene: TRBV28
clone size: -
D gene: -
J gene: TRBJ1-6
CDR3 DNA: TGTGCCAGCAGTTTAGCCCTCAGGGGTAGTATTTCTAATTCACCCCTCCACTTT
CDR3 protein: CASSLALRGSISNSPLHF

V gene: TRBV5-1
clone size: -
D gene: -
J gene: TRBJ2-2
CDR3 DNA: TGCGCCAGCAGCTTAGCAAGGGGTAGGGCCGGGGAGCTGTTTTTT
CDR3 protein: CASSLARGRAGELFF

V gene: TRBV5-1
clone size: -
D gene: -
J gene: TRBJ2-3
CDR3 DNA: TGCGCCAGCAGCTTACAATACAGCACAGATACGCAGTATTTT
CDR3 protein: CASSLQYSTDTQYF

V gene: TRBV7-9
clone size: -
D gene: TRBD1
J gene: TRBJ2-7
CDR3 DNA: TGTGCCAGCAGCTCAGGGACAGATTACTACGAGCAGTACTTC
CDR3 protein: CASSSGTDYYEQYF

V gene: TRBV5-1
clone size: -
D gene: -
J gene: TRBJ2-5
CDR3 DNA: TGCGCCAGCAGCTTCCAGGGCCAAGAGACCCAGTACTTC
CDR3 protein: CASSFQGQETQYF

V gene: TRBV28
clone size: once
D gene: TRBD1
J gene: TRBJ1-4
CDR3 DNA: TGTGCCAGCAGTTCGGACAGGGGGCGCGAGATTAATGAAAAACTGTTTTTT
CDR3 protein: CASSSDRGREINEKLFF

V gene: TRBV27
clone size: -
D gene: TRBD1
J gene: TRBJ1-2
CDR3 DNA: TGTGCCAGCAGTAAGACAGGGGTCTATGGCTACACCTTC
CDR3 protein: CASSKTGVYGYTF

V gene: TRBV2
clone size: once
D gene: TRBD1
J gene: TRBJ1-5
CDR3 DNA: TGTGCCAGCACTGAATCCGGGACAGAACAGCCCCAGCATTTT
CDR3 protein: CASTESGTEQPQHF